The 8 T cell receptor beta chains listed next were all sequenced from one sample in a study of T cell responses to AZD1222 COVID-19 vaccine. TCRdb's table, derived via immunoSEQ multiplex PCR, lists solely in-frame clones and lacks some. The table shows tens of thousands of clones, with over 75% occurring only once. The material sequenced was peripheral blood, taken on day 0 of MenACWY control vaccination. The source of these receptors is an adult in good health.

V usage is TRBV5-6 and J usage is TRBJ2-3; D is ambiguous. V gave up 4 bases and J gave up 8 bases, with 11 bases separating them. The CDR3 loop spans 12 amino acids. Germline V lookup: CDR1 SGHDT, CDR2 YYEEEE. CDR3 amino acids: CASSPRPGTQYF. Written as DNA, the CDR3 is TGTGCCAGCAGCCCTCGCCCGGGTACGCAGTATTTT.

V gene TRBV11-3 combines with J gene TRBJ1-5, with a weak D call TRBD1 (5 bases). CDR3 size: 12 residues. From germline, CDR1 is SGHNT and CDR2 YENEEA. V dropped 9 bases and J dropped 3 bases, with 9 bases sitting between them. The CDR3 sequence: CARPDINQPQHF. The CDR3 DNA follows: TGTGCCAGACCGGACATCAATCAGCCCCAGCATTTT.

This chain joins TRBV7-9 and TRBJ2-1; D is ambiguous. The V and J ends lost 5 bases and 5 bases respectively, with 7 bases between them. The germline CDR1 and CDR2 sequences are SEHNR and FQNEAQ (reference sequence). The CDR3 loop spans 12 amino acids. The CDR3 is CASSIQNNEQFF. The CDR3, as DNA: TGTGCCAGCAGCATCCAAAACAATGAGCAGTTCTTC.

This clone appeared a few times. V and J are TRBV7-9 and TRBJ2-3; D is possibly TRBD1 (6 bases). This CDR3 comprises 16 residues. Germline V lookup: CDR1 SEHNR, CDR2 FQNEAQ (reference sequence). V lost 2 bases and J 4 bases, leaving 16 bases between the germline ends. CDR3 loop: CASSLNSGAVADTQYF. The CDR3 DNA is TGTGCCAGCAGCTTAAATTCAGGGGCTGTGGCAGATACGCAGTATTTT.

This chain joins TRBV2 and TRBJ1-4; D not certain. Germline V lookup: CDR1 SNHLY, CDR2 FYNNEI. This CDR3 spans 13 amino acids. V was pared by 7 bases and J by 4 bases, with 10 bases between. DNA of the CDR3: TGTGCCAGCAATTGGCAGAATAATGAAAAACTGTTTTTT. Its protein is CASNWQNNEKLFF.

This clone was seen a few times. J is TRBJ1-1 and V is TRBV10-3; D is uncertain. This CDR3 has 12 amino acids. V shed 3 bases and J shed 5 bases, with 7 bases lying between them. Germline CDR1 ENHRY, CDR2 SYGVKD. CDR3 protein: CAISDALTEAFF. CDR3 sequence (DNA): TGTGCCATCAGTGATGCTCTTACTGAAGCTTTCTTT.

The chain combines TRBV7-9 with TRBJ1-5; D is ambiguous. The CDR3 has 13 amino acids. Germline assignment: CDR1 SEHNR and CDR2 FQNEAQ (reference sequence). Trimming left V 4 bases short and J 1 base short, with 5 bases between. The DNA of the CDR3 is TGTGCCAGCAGCTCTAGCAGCAATCAGCCCCAGCATTTT. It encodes CASSSSSNQPQHF.

The CDR3: CASRSTANYGYTF. The CDR3 nucleotides read TGTGCCAGCAGGTCGACTGCGAACTATGGCTACACCTTC. V gene TRBV6-5 combines with J gene TRBJ1-2; D gene unclear. This CDR3 spans 13 amino acids. V gave up 6 bases and J gave up 2 bases, with 10 bases separating them. Germline loops: CDR1 MNHEY, CDR2 SVGAGI.